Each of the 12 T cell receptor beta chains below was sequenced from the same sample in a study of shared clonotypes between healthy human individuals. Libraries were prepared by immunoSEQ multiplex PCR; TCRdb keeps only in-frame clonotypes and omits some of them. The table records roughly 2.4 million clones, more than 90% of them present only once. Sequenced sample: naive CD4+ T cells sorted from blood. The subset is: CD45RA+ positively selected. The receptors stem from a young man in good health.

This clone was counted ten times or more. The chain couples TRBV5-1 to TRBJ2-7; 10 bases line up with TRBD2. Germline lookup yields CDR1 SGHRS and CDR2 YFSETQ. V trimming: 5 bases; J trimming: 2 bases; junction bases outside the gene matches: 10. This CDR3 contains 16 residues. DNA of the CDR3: TGCGCCAGCAGGGTAGAAGCGGGAGGGCCCACCTACGAGCAGTACTTC. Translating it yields CASRVEAGGPTYEQYF.

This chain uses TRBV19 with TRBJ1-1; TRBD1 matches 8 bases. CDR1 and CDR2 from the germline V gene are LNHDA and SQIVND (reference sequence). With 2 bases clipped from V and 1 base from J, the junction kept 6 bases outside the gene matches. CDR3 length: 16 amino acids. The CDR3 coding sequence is TGTGCCAGTAGTATACAGGGGGCGATGACGAACACTGAAGCTTTCTTT. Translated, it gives CASSIQGAMTNTEAFF.

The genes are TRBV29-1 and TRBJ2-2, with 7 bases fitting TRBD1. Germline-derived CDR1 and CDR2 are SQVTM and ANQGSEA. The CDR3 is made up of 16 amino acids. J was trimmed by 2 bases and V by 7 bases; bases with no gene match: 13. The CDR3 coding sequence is TGCAGCGCCGGGAAGAGGTTAGGGGGCAACACCGGGGAGCTGTTTTTT. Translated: CSAGKRLGGNTGELFF.

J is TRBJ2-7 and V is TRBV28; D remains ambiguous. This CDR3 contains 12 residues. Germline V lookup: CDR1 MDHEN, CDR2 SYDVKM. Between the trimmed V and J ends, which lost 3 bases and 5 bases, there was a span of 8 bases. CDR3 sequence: CASSFAADEQYF. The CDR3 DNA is TGTGCCAGCAGTTTTGCGGCAGACGAGCAGTACTTC.

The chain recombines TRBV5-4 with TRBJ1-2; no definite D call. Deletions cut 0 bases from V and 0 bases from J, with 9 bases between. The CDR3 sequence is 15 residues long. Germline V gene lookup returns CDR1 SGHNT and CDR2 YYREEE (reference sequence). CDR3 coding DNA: TGTGCCAGCAGCTTGGTCCCGGTTACTAACTATGGCTACACCTTC. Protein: CASSLVPVTNYGYTF.

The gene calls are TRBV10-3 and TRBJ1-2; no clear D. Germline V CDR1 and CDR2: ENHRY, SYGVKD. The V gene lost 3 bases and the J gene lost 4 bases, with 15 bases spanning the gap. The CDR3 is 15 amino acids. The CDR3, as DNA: TGTGCCATCAGTGAAACGACCGCTACCTCCTATGGCTACACCTTC. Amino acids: CAISETTATSYGYTF.

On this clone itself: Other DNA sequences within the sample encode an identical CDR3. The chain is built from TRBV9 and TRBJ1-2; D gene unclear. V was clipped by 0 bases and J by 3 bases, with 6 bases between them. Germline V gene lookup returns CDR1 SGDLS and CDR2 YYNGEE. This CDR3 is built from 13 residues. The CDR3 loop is CASSVAIDYGYTF. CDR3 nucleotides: TGTGCCAGCAGCGTAGCGATTGACTATGGCTACACCTTC.

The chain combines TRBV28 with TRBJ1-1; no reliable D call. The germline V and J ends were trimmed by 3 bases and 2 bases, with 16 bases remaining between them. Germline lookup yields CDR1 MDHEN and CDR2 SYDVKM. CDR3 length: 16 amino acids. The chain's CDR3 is CASSFGVRALNTEAFF. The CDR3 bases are TGTGCCAGCAGTTTTGGGGTGAGGGCCCTAAACACTGAAGCTTTCTTT.

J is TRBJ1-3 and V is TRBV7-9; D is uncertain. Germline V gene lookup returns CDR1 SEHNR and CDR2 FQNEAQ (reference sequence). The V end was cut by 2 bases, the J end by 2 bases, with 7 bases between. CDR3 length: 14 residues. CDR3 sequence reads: CASSLSDPGNTIYF. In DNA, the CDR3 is TGTGCCAGCAGCTTAAGTGACCCTGGAAACACCATATATTTT.

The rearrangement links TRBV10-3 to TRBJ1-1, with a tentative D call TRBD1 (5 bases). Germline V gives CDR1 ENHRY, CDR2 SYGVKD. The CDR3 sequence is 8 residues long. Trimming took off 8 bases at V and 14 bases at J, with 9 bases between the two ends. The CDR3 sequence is CAIGGGFF. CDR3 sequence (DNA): TGTGCCATCGGTGGGGGGTTCTTT.

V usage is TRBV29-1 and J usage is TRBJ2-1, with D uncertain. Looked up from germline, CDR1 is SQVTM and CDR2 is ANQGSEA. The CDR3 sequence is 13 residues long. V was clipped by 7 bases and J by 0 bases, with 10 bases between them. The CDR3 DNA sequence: TGCAGCGGGTGGATCTCCTCCTACAATGAGCAGTTCTTC. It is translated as CSGWISSYNEQFF.

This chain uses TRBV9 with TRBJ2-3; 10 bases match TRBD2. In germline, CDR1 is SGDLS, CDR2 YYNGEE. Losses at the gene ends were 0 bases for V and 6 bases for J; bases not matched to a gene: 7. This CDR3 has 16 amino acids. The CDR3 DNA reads TGTGCCAGCAGCGTAGGGTCTAGCGGGAGTTTTGATACGCAGTATTTT. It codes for CASSVGSSGSFDTQYF.